The 23 T cell receptor beta chains below all came from one sample that was sequenced in a study of shared clonotypes between healthy human individuals. TCRdb's copy holds only in-frame clones and misses some; the assay was immunoSEQ multiplex PCR. The data show fewer than 1.6 million clones, around 98.5% seen once. Input material: naive CD4+ T cells sorted from blood. Indicated subset: CD45RA+ positively selected. Every receptor here comes from a man younger than 45 in good health.

The chain recombines TRBV7-3 with TRBJ2-7; 9 positions agree with TRBD2. Germline lookup yields CDR1 SGHTA and CDR2 FQGTGA. This CDR3 contains 13 residues. Germline trimming cut 2 bases from V and 6 bases from J; bases unmatched to any gene: 2. The CDR3 loop is CASSLSREGEQYF. The CDR3 coding sequence is TGTGCCAGCAGCTTATCGCGGGAGGGCGAGCAGTACTTC.

The chain joins TRBV19 to TRBJ2-2; the D gene is possibly TRBD1 (5 bases). With 3 bases removed from V and 1 base from J, the gap between germline ends came to 9 bases. From germline, CDR1 is LNHDA and CDR2 SQIVND (reference sequence). CDR3 length: 15 residues. The CDR3 is CASSMRTLNTGELFF. The DNA for the CDR3 is TGTGCCAGTAGTATGAGGACACTGAACACCGGGGAGCTGTTTTTT.

The J gene is TRBJ2-1, the V gene TRBV6-4; 7 bases agree with TRBD1. Germline V gene sequence: CDR1 MRHNA, CDR2 SNTAGT. This CDR3 region has 12 residues. Trimming at V came to 2 bases and at J to 10 bases, leaving 2 bases not matched to a gene. The CDR3 DNA is TGTGCCAGCAGTGACAGGGGGCGAGAGCAGTTCTTC. It is translated as CASSDRGREQFF.

The J gene is TRBJ2-7, the V gene TRBV11-1; no reliable D call. Germline V gene lookup returns CDR1 SGHAT and CDR2 FQDESV (reference sequence). The CDR3 loop spans 13 amino acids. Trimming pared 5 bases from V and 4 bases from J, leaving 12 bases between. The CDR3 loop is CASSPAISYEQYF. The CDR3 nucleotides are TGTGCCAGCAGCCCAGCTATCTCGTACGAGCAGTACTTC.

This clone has only one observation. V usage is TRBV28 and J usage is TRBJ1-1; D ambiguous. V was trimmed by 6 bases and J by 9 bases, leaving 11 bases between them. Germline loops: CDR1 MDHEN, CDR2 SYDVKM. CDR3 length: 11 residues. The CDR3 loop reads CASSQRDKAFF. The CDR3 region has the DNA TGTGCCAGCAGCCAAAGGGATAAAGCTTTCTTT.

The chain has TRBV4-1 and TRBJ2-2; tentative D call: TRBD1 (6 bases). V was shortened by 3 bases and J by 3 bases, with 17 bases between the two germline ends. The V gene's germline CDR1 is MGHRA and CDR2 YSYEKL. This CDR3 is built from 17 residues. This chain's CDR3 is CASSHRLDRQDTGELFF. CDR3 coding DNA: TGCGCCAGCAGCCACCGGTTAGACAGGCAGGACACCGGGGAGCTGTTTTTT.

The chain uses TRBV5-1 and TRBJ1-1; D perhaps matches TRBD1 (6 bases). The CDR3 has 15 residues. V was cut by 0 bases and J by 0 bases, with 9 bases left in between. Per germline, CDR1 SGHRS and CDR2 YFSETQ. The CDR3 bases are TGCGCCAGCAGCTTGGGTGGACAGATGAACACTGAAGCTTTCTTT. It codes for CASSLGGQMNTEAFF.

The rearrangement uses TRBV19 and TRBJ2-1; 9 positions agree with TRBD2. J was trimmed by 14 bases and V by 0 bases; bases with no gene match: 11. The CDR3 is made up of 15 amino acids. Germline-derived CDR1 and CDR2 are LNHDA and SQIVND (reference sequence). The CDR3: CASSIERFVAGDKFF. The CDR3 DNA reads TGTGCCAGTAGTATAGAGCGTTTTGTAGCGGGAGATAAGTTCTTC.

This clone has only one observation. Other DNA sequences in this sample translate to the same CDR3. This chain connects TRBV15 to TRBJ2-5; D gene uncertain. V dropped 0 bases and J dropped 4 bases, with 6 bases sitting between them. The germline V gene encodes CDR1 LNHNV and CDR2 YYDKDF (reference sequence). The CDR3 loop spans 13 amino acids. The CDR3 loop is CATSRDSGETQYF. For the CDR3, the DNA is TGTGCCACCAGCAGAGATTCGGGAGAGACCCAGTACTTC.

The gene calls are TRBV19 and TRBJ2-1, with D perhaps TRBD1 or TRBD2 (6 bases each). Germline CDR1 LNHDA, CDR2 SQIVND (reference sequence). The CDR3 totals 15 residues. Trimming took off 5 bases at V and 6 bases at J, with 17 bases between the two ends. CDR3 in amino acids: CASSFLGGLGNEQFF. CDR3 coding DNA: TGTGCCAGTAGTTTTCTAGGGGGACTGGGCAATGAGCAGTTCTTC. The whole variable domain, remainder taken from reference TRBV19 and TRBJ2-1, is DGGITQSPKYLFRKEGQNVTLSCEQNLNHDAMYWYRQDPGQGLRLIYYSQIVNDFQKGDIAEGYSVSREKKESFPLTVTSAQKNPTAFYLCASSFLGGLGNEQFFGPGTRLTVL.

The chain recombines TRBV21-1 with TRBJ1-5; the D call of TRBD1 is as the table states it, not checked on the DNA. TRBV21-1 is designated a pseudogene. CDR3 length equals 18 residues. The CDR3 DNA reads as TGTGCCAGCAGCCGGTCGGGACAGGAGATAAAATTGAGTCAGCCCCAGCATTTT. Amino acids: CASSRSGQEIKLSQPQHF.

The chain is built from TRBV5-5 and TRBJ2-1; D is unresolved. Trimming stripped 2 bases from V and 6 bases from J, with 9 bases between. Germline lookup yields CDR1 SGHKS and CDR2 YYEKEE (reference sequence). CDR3 size: 13 residues. The CDR3, as DNA: TGTGCCAGCAGCTTCGGGCCTCGCAATGAGCAGTTCTTC. Translating gives CASSFGPRNEQFF.

On this clone itself: Other DNA sequences of this sample code for an identical CDR3. This chain links TRBV28 with TRBJ2-5; D gene unclear. The germline gives CDR1 MDHEN, CDR2 SYDVKM. The CDR3 consists of 11 residues. Trimming removed 6 bases from V and 5 bases from J, with 7 bases in between. CDR3 sequence: CASSSAETQYF. The CDR3 DNA is TGTGCCAGCAGCAGCGCGGAGACCCAGTACTTC.

The rearrangement uses TRBV6-6 and TRBJ2-7; TRBD2 might be the D (5 bases). The germline gives CDR1 MNHNY, CDR2 SVGAGI (reference sequence). There are 14 residues in the CDR3. V was clipped by 0 bases and J by 0 bases, with 6 bases between them. The CDR3 DNA sequence: TGTGCCAGCAGTTACTCGGGAGCCTCCTACGAGCAGTACTTC. It yields the protein CASSYSGASYEQYF.

The J gene is TRBJ2-3, the V gene TRBV29-1; 12 nucleotides line up with TRBD1. CDR1 and CDR2 (germline): SQVTM, ANQGSEA. The CDR3 is 16 residues long. V was pared by 6 bases and J by 4 bases, with 11 bases of the junction left unmatched. The CDR3 here is CSVVSGTGGAADTQYF. The DNA for the CDR3 is TGCAGCGTCGTCTCCGGGACAGGGGGCGCGGCAGATACGCAGTATTTT.

The chain links TRBV4-1 to TRBJ2-3; 14 bases fit TRBD2. From germline, CDR1 is MGHRA and CDR2 YSYEKL. J lost 5 bases, V lost 1 base, and 11 bases had no gene match. The CDR3 consists of 19 residues. The CDR3: CASSQAPPSTSGRGDTQYF. As DNA, the CDR3 is TGCGCCAGCAGCCAAGCCCCGCCCTCGACTAGCGGGAGGGGAGATACGCAGTATTTT.

The CDR3: CASSTDPKGYEQYF. CDR3 nucleotide sequence: TGTGCCAGCAGCACCGACCCCAAGGGGTACGAGCAGTACTTC. The V gene is TRBV5-4, the J gene TRBJ2-5, with D possibly TRBD1 on 5 matching bases. The DNA end favors TRBJ2-7, so the J call may be wrong. Germline values: CDR1 SGHNT, CDR2 YYREEE (reference sequence). The CDR3 is made up of 14 amino acids.

The rearrangement links TRBV11-2 to TRBJ2-7; the D is unclear. This CDR3 region has 13 residues. Trimming stripped 6 bases from V and 5 bases from J, with 14 bases between. Germline V gene lookup returns CDR1 SGHAT and CDR2 FQNNGV. The CDR3: CASSRASHHEQYF. In DNA form, the CDR3 reads TGTGCCAGCAGTCGTGCGAGTCACCACGAGCAGTACTTC.

The gene calls are TRBV7-9 and TRBJ1-2, with TRBD1 as a possible D gene (5 bases). The germline V and J ends were trimmed by 5 bases and 2 bases, with 9 bases remaining between them. CDR1 is SEHNR, CDR2 FQNEAQ, per germline (reference sequence). CDR3 size: 13 residues. CDR3: CASSPRQNYGYTF. CDR3 nucleotides: TGTGCCAGCAGCCCACGACAGAACTATGGCTACACCTTC.

The J gene is TRBJ1-1, the V gene TRBV5-4; D gene unclear. This CDR3 spans 12 amino acids. V dropped 3 bases and J dropped 6 bases, with 9 bases sitting between them. The V gene's germline CDR1 is SGHNT and CDR2 YYREEE (reference sequence). This CDR3 is CASSSGSSEAFF. The CDR3, as DNA: TGTGCCAGCAGCTCGGGCTCCTCTGAAGCTTTCTTT.

V gene TRBV19 combines with J gene TRBJ1-5; D unresolved. Germline values: CDR1 LNHDA, CDR2 SQIVND (reference sequence). V lost 7 bases, J lost 0 bases, and 10 bases lay in between. This CDR3 comprises 14 residues. In DNA, the CDR3 is TGTGCCAGTATCGGACGGTATAGCAATCAGCCCCAGCATTTT. It is translated as CASIGRYSNQPQHF.

The V gene is TRBV5-4, the J gene TRBJ2-7, with 8 bases lining up with TRBD1. Unmatched junction bases numbered 15, after V lost 3 bases and J lost 13 bases. Germline assignment: CDR1 SGHNT and CDR2 YYREEE (reference sequence). The CDR3 loop spans 14 amino acids. The CDR3 sequence: CASSSDRATRGVYF. CDR3 DNA: TGTGCCAGCAGCTCGGACAGGGCCACCCGGGGAGTCTACTTC.

Here the CDR3 DNA reads TGCGCCAGCAGCCTTGGGCCGGGTCTCGGAAACACTGAAGCTTTCTTT. Its protein product is CASSLGPGLGNTEAFF. The V gene is TRBV5-1, the J gene TRBJ1-1; D is uncertain. V was shortened by 4 bases and J by 2 bases, with 18 bases between the two germline ends. Per the germline V gene, CDR1 is SGHRS and CDR2 is YFSETQ. The CDR3 length is 16 residues.